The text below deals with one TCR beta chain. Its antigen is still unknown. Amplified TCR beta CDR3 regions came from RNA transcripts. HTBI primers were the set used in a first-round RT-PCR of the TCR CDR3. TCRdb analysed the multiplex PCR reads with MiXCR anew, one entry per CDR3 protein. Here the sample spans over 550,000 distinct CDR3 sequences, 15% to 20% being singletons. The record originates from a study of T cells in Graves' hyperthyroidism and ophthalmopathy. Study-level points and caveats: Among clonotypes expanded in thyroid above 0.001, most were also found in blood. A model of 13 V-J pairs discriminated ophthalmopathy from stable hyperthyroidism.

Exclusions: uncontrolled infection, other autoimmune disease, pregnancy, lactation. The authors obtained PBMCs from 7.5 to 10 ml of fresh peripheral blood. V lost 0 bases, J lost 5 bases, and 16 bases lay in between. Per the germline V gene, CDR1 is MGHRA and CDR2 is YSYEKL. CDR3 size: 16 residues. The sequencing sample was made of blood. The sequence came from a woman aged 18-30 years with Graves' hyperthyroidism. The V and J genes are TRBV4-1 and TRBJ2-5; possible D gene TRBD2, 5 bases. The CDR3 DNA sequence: TGCGCCAGCAGCCAAGATCCCCGATCCCGAGGGGAGACCCAGTACTTC. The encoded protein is CASSQDPRSRGETQYF.